The 25 T cell receptor beta chains presented below share a single source sample, sequenced in a study of CD8 T cells in Susac syndrome. A quantity of about 0.5 to 1 ug RNA underwent reverse transcription using random hexamers. TCRdb used MiXCR to reprocess the immunoSEQ multiplex PCR reads, holding one entry per CDR3 protein. The profile shows some 400,000 distinct CDR3 sequences, about 85% of them singletons. The material sequenced was CD8+ T cells from PBMCs. The origin of the receptors is a human donor with multiple sclerosis.

The rearrangement uses TRBV6-5 and TRBJ2-7; 9 bases fit TRBD1. Germline V gene data show CDR1 as MNHEY and CDR2 as SVGAGI. J gave up 3 bases and V 4 bases, and 10 bases lay outside the gene matches. This CDR3 is built from 16 residues. The CDR3 reads CASSSTPGTGSYEQYF. CDR3 DNA sequence: TGTGCCAGCAGTTCAACCCCCGGGACAGGGAGCTACGAGCAGTACTTC.

V and J are TRBV7-2 and TRBJ2-3, with 7 bases lining up with TRBD2. The length of the CDR3 is 15 residues. The trim removed 5 bases at V and 1 base at J, leaving 6 bases unmatched. Germline V gene data show CDR1 as SGHTA and CDR2 as FQGNSA. The CDR3: CASSLWAGGTDTQYF. The DNA of the CDR3 is TGTGCCAGCAGCCTGTGGGCGGGGGGCACAGATACGCAGTATTTT.

This chain uses TRBV6-2 or TRBV6-3 with TRBJ2-5; D may be TRBD1 (5 bases). This CDR3 spans 13 amino acids. Trimming shortened V by 8 bases and J by 0 bases, and 10 bases separated the two germline ends. CDR1 is MNHEY and CDR2 is SVGEGT in the germline V gene. This CDR3 reads CASVHRYQETQYF. Written as DNA, the CDR3 is TGTGCCAGCGTACACAGGTACCAAGAGACCCAGTACTTC.

The rearrangement joins TRBV29-1 to TRBJ2-6; D is unresolved. Germline values: CDR1 SQVTM, CDR2 ANQGSEA. CDR3 length: 18 amino acids. V was shortened by 0 bases and J by 0 bases, with 15 bases between the two germline ends. The CDR3 coding sequence is TGCAGCGTTGAAGATTGGGGAAGAGTTGGCTCTGGGGCCAACGTCCTGACTTTC. Amino acid sequence: CSVEDWGRVGSGANVLTF.

CDR3 amino acids: CASSHRLAGGQEETQYF. CDR3 bases: TGCGCCAGCAGCCACCGTCTAGCGGGGGGCCAAGAAGAGACCCAGTACTTC. The rearrangement links TRBV4-1 to TRBJ2-5; 11 bases line up with TRBD2. The ends lost 3 bases at V and 3 bases at J; junction bases unmatched: 9. Germline V gene sequence: CDR1 MGHRA, CDR2 YSYEKL. The CDR3 length is 17 residues.

This clonotype was seen only once. The CDR3 is CASRSGYGSEAFF. CDR3 sequence (DNA): TGTGCCAGCAGATCAGGGTACGGGTCTGAAGCTTTCTTT. V usage is TRBV2 and J usage is TRBJ1-1, with D perhaps TRBD1 (5 bases). Germline-derived CDR1 and CDR2 are SNHLY and FYNNEI. The germline V and J ends were trimmed by 6 bases and 6 bases, with 14 bases remaining between them. CDR3 length: 13 residues.

The gene calls are TRBV5-1 and TRBJ2-1; D gene unclear. V lost 6 bases to trimming and J lost 3 bases, with 10 bases between them. This CDR3 is 13 amino acids long. The V gene's germline CDR1 is SGHRS and CDR2 YFSETQ. The CDR3 protein is CASKGLNYNEQFF. CDR3 DNA: TGCGCCAGCAAAGGGTTGAACTACAATGAGCAGTTCTTC.

V and J are TRBV3-1 and TRBJ2-1, with a tentative D call TRBD2 (6 bases). CDR1 is LGHDT, CDR2 YNNKEL, per germline (reference sequence). CDR3 length: 13 amino acids. Trimming took 3 bases from V and 3 from J, leaving 6 bases between them. The CDR3 nucleotides are TGTGCCAGCAGCCAGCGGGACTACAATGAGCAGTTCTTC. Residues: CASSQRDYNEQFF.

V and J are TRBV14 and TRBJ2-2; D not certain. CDR1 is SGHDN, CDR2 FVKESK, per germline. The CDR3 loop spans 17 amino acids. Between the trimmed V and J ends, which lost 1 base and 5 bases, there was a span of 17 bases. The CDR3 nucleotides read TGTGCCAGCAGCCAAGGCAGTTCGACTGTATGGACCGGGGAGCTGTTTTTT. It is translated as CASSQGSSTVWTGELFF.

The chain couples TRBV19 to TRBJ2-7; D gene uncertain. The germline V gene encodes CDR1 LNHDA and CDR2 SQIVND (reference sequence). CDR3 length equals 13 residues. V was shortened by 1 base and J by 5 bases, with 9 bases between the two germline ends. This CDR3 reads CASSIVVSDEQYF. CDR3 DNA sequence: TGTGCCAGTAGTATAGTGGTCTCTGACGAGCAGTACTTC.

The J gene is TRBJ2-5, the V gene TRBV7-9; D may be TRBD2 (5 bases). V was clipped by 4 bases and J by 4 bases, with 16 bases between them. Per germline, CDR1 SEHNR and CDR2 FQNEAQ (reference sequence). The CDR3 is 15 amino acids. The CDR3 region has the DNA TGTGCCAGCAGCTCCACCGTGACCCGGGGAGAGACCCAGTACTTC. Protein sequence: CASSSTVTRGETQYF.

This CDR3 reads CASSITGSGANVLTF. CDR3 bases: TGTGCCAGCAGCATCACAGGGTCTGGGGCCAACGTCCTGACTTTC. The rearrangement links TRBV14 to TRBJ2-6, with a possible D match to TRBD1 (6 bases). This CDR3 is built from 15 residues. The V end lost 5 bases, the J end lost 1 base, and 9 bases lay between the germline ends. CDR1 SGHDN and CDR2 FVKESK come from the germline V gene.

The V and J genes are TRBV7-9 and TRBJ1-2; 7 bases are a match to TRBD1. The CDR3 sequence is 15 residues long. Unmatched junction bases numbered 8, after V lost 5 bases and J lost 2 bases. Per the germline V gene, CDR1 is SEHNR and CDR2 is FQNEAQ (reference sequence). CDR3 region: CASSTPTGPNYGYTF. In DNA form, the CDR3 reads TGTGCCAGCAGCACACCGACAGGGCCCAACTATGGCTACACCTTC.

V gene TRBV27 combines with J gene TRBJ1-2, with D unresolved. V was pared by 10 bases and J by 1 base, with 13 bases between. The CDR3 covers 13 residues. The germline CDR1 and CDR2 sequences are MNHEY and SMNVEV (reference sequence). The CDR3 reads CATRTWGNYGYTF. CDR3 sequence (DNA): TGTGCCACCCGTACATGGGGTAACTATGGCTACACCTTC.

There are a few counts of this clonotype. The chain is built from TRBV5-1 and TRBJ2-7; D is unresolved. Trimming stripped 1 base from V and 6 bases from J, with 11 bases between. The CDR3 totals 13 residues. The germline V gene encodes CDR1 SGHRS and CDR2 YFSETQ. The CDR3 DNA reads TGCGCCAGCAGCTTGTCCTTCGCCCTCGAGCAGTACTTC. Encoded protein: CASSLSFALEQYF.

CDR3 sequence reads: CASSVLTGTVYNEQFF. CDR3 DNA: TGTGCCAGCAGCGTTCTAACTGGGACAGTTTACAATGAGCAGTTCTTC. This chain connects TRBV14 to TRBJ2-1; 7 bases are a match to TRBD1. Unmatched junction bases numbered 11, after V lost 5 bases and J lost 4 bases. This CDR3 region has 16 residues. The germline gives CDR1 SGHDN, CDR2 FVKESK.

The CDR3, as DNA: TGTGCCAGCAGTTTTGCAGGGTCAGATACGCAGTATTTT. It encodes CASSFAGSDTQYF. The chain combines TRBV27 with TRBJ2-3; possibly TRBD1 for D (5 bases). V lost 3 bases and J lost 4, with 8 bases in between. The length of the CDR3 is 13 residues. CDR1 is MNHEY, CDR2 SMNVEV, per germline (reference sequence).

Here the CDR3 reads CASSFGQSTDTQYF. The CDR3 nucleotides are TGTGCCAGCAGCTTTGGGCAGAGCACAGATACGCAGTATTTT. The rearrangement links TRBV5-8 to TRBJ2-3; D unclear. The V end lost 2 bases, the J end lost 0 bases, and 7 bases lay between the germline ends. This CDR3 region has 14 residues. Germline loops: CDR1 SGHTS, CDR2 YDEGEE.

This chain connects TRBV11-2 to TRBJ2-5; TRBD2 agrees at 14 bases. J was trimmed by 5 bases and V by 4 bases; bases with no gene match: 12. This CDR3 region has 18 residues. Germline assignment: CDR1 SGHAT and CDR2 FQNNGV. CDR3 amino acids: CASSSPAGTSGSMETQYF. CDR3 DNA sequence: TGTGCCAGCAGCTCACCCGCCGGGACTAGCGGGAGTATGGAGACCCAGTACTTC.

This chain joins TRBV10-3 and TRBJ2-1; D remains ambiguous. With 10 bases removed from V and 0 bases from J, the gap between germline ends came to 13 bases. From germline, CDR1 is ENHRY and CDR2 SYGVKD. This CDR3 is 14 amino acids long. Here the CDR3 reads CATSGGSSYNEQFF. The CDR3 DNA follows: TGTGCCACCTCGGGTGGTAGCTCCTACAATGAGCAGTTCTTC.

V is TRBV11-2 and J is TRBJ2-7; weak D call: TRBD1 (6 bases). CDR3 size: 13 residues. In germline, CDR1 is SGHAT, CDR2 FQNNGV. V lost 6 bases to trimming and J lost 3 bases, with 12 bases between them. DNA for the CDR3: TGTGCCAGCAGAGCCAGGGGTCTCTACGAGCAGTACTTC. Translating gives CASRARGLYEQYF.

The chain carries TRBV29-1 and TRBJ1-1; no clear D. The germline V gene encodes CDR1 SQVTM and CDR2 ANQGSEA. V was cut by 4 bases and J by 4 bases, with 10 bases left in between. The CDR3 is 12 amino acids. The CDR3 sequence is CSVGVASTEAFF. Here the CDR3 DNA reads TGCAGCGTTGGTGTGGCGAGCACTGAAGCTTTCTTT.

The genes are TRBV27 and TRBJ2-2, with TRBD1 as a possible D gene (7 bases). Trimming shortened V by 5 bases and J by 0 bases, and 13 bases separated the two germline ends. This CDR3 comprises 16 residues. Germline lookup yields CDR1 MNHEY and CDR2 SMNVEV (reference sequence). The CDR3 protein is CASSPQGTANTGELFF. CDR3 coding DNA: TGTGCCAGCAGTCCACAGGGGACTGCGAACACCGGGGAGCTGTTTTTT.

This clonotype showed up just a few times. The chain joins TRBV27 to TRBJ2-7, with TRBD1 as a possible D gene (6 bases). The CDR3 totals 15 residues. Per germline, CDR1 MNHEY and CDR2 SMNVEV (reference sequence). V shed 1 base and J shed 3 bases, with 13 bases lying between them. CDR3 amino acids: CASSLFPGAGYEQYF. The CDR3 nucleotides read TGTGCCAGCAGTTTATTCCCAGGGGCGGGCTACGAGCAGTACTTC.

The CDR3 nucleotides are TGCGCCAGCAGCCAAGGGGACAGTACCCAAGAGACCCAGTACTTC. It specifies CASSQGDSTQETQYF. The genes are TRBV4-1 and TRBJ2-5; 7 bases are a match to TRBD1. CDR1 is MGHRA, CDR2 YSYEKL, per germline. V was clipped by 1 base and J by 1 base; unmatched bases: 3. The CDR3 spans 15 residues.